At least ten counts were recorded for the clone carrying this TCR beta chain. The antigen is not known. V shed 4 bases, J shed 0 bases, and the junction held 4 bases outside the gene matches. This CDR3 comprises 16 residues. The germline V gene encodes CDR1 MNHEY and CDR2 SVGAGI. For repertoire sequencing, the TCR beta CDR3 regions were amplified from RNA transcripts. Scientists carried out first-round RT-PCR using HTBI primers and then a second-round multiplex PCR. One entry per CDR3 protein results from TCRdb running MiXCR on the multiplex PCR reads. There are 350,000 or so distinct CDR3 sequences in the sample; around a sixth occur only once, and around 12% lies in the top ten. This sample stems from a study of Graves' ophthalmopathy and Graves' hyperthyroidism. Study-wide results and limits: Blood shared most expanded thyroid clonotypes above 0.001 frequency. A model of 13 signatures distinguished ophthalmopathy from stable hyperthyroidism at around 91% sensitivity and nearly 82% specificity.

This sequence joins TRBV6-5 and TRBJ1-3; 9 nucleotides agree with TRBD1. Source material: peripheral blood. The origin of this receptor is an adult man with Graves' ophthalmopathy. Written as DNA, the CDR3 is TGTGCCAGCAGTTTTGGACAGGGGCACTCTGGAAACACCATATATTTT. Translated: CASSFGQGHSGNTIYF.